The 21 T cell receptor beta chains below were found in one sample sequenced in a study of blood T cell repertoires in COVID-19. The protocol was immunoSEQ multiplex PCR, while the TCRdb copy is restricted to in-frame clones and leaves out a portion. The sample carries 80,000 or so clones, roughly 79% recorded once. Specimen: peripheral blood. These receptors were obtained from a man aged 80 or over with acute or convalescent COVID-19.

DNA of the CDR3: TGCGCCAGCAGCTTGGATCTGGACAGGTACTACAATGAGCAGTTCTTC. It specifies CASSLDLDRYYNEQFF. This rearrangement joins TRBV5-1 to TRBJ2-1; 7 positions match TRBD1. The CDR3 sequence is 16 residues long. V gave up 0 bases and J gave up 3 bases; unmatched junction bases: 6. Germline V gene sequence: CDR1 SGHRS, CDR2 YFSETQ. Together with reference TRBV5-1 and TRBJ2-1, the CDR3 gives the full variable domain: KAGVTQTPRYLIKTRGQQVTLSCSPISGHRSVSWYQQTPGQGLQFLFEYFSETQRNKGNFPGRFSGRQFSNSRSEMNVSTLELGDSALYLCASSLDLDRYYNEQFFGPGTRLTVL.

In its sample, this clone was seen a few times. This chain connects TRBV30 to TRBJ2-1, with D perhaps matching TRBD2 (5 bases). The ends were cut back, 0 bases at V and 6 bases at J, with 6 bases in the middle. The CDR3 covers 12 residues. Per germline, CDR1 GTSNPN and CDR2 SVGIG (reference sequence). The CDR3 loop reads CAWSVRGNEQFF. CDR3 DNA sequence: TGTGCCTGGAGTGTACGGGGCAATGAGCAGTTCTTC.

The rearrangement links TRBV27 to TRBJ2-7; the match to TRBD2 covers 8 bases. This CDR3 comprises 13 residues. The V and J ends lost 5 bases and 4 bases, in that order; junction bases with no gene match: 4. Germline loops: CDR1 MNHEY, CDR2 SMNVEV (reference sequence). This CDR3 is CASSPPGGYEQYF. DNA for the CDR3: TGTGCCAGCAGTCCCCCGGGGGGGTACGAGCAGTACTTC.

This clone was seen a single time. J is TRBJ2-7 and V is TRBV18, with D perhaps matching TRBD1 (7 bases). There are 13 residues in the CDR3. V gave up 3 bases and J gave up 4 bases, with 10 bases separating them. Germline V gives CDR1 KGHSH, CDR2 LQKENI. The CDR3 spells CASSPRGEYEQYF. The CDR3 bases are TGTGCCAGCTCACCCAGGGGGGAATACGAGCAGTACTTC.

CDR3 region: CASSPPGGGTEAFF. The CDR3, as DNA: TGTGCCAGCTCACCTCCGGGGGGAGGCACTGAAGCTTTCTTT. The chain links TRBV18 to TRBJ1-1; D is possibly TRBD1 (5 bases). From germline, CDR1 is KGHSH and CDR2 LQKENI. The CDR3 contains 14 residues. With 3 bases removed from V and 4 bases from J, the gap between germline ends came to 12 bases.

This clone turned up a few times. The chain joins TRBV28 to TRBJ1-2, with a possible D match to TRBD1 (6 bases). Trimming removed 2 bases at V and 8 bases at J, with 15 bases between. This CDR3 is built from 14 residues. Germline CDR1 MDHEN, CDR2 SYDVKM. CDR3 nucleotides: TGTGCCAGCAGTTTAAATTACGGGACATCGGGCTACACCTTC. Its translation: CASSLNYGTSGYTF.

The gene calls are TRBV18 and TRBJ1-2; possible D gene TRBD1, 5 bases. Trimming pared 0 bases from V and 0 bases from J, leaving 8 bases between. Germline V gene data show CDR1 as KGHSH and CDR2 as LQKENI. The CDR3 loop spans 15 amino acids. The CDR3 region is CASSPPGGTNYGYTF. DNA of the CDR3: TGTGCCAGCTCACCACCGGGGGGAACTAACTATGGCTACACCTTC.

The chain joins TRBV5-1 to TRBJ2-1, with 7 nucleotides matching TRBD1. The germline V gene encodes CDR1 SGHRS and CDR2 YFSETQ. This CDR3 has 16 residues. V gave up 0 bases and J gave up 2 bases; unmatched junction bases: 5. The CDR3: CASSLGQGPTYNEQFF. The CDR3, as DNA: TGCGCCAGCAGCTTGGGACAGGGTCCTACCTACAATGAGCAGTTCTTC. The full variable domain, rest sourced from reference TRBV5-1 and TRBJ2-1, is KAGVTQTPRYLIKTRGQQVTLSCSPISGHRSVSWYQQTPGQGLQFLFEYFSETQRNKGNFPGRFSGRQFSNSRSEMNVSTLELGDSALYLCASSLGQGPTYNEQFFGPGTRLTVL.

As regards this clone: One end of the junction fails to match germline, which may point to a read error. The genes are TRBV28 and TRBJ1-2, with a tentative D call TRBD1 (5 bases). Germline CDR1 and CDR2: MDHEN and SYDVKM. The CDR3 covers 14 residues. The CDR3 protein is CASSFDGRYQGHLF. The CDR3, as DNA: TGTGCCAGCAGTTTTGACGGACGGTATCAAGGACACCTCTTC.

This clone was observed a few times. The chain carries TRBV27 and TRBJ1-1; D not resolved. Germline assignment: CDR1 MNHEY and CDR2 SMNVEV (reference sequence). There are 13 residues in the CDR3. The germline V and J ends were trimmed by 6 bases and 1 base, with 9 bases remaining between them. CDR3 bases: TGTGCCAGCAGCCCAGGATGGAACACTGAAGCTTTCTTT. It translates to CASSPGWNTEAFF.

The rearrangement uses TRBV6-5 and TRBJ2-5, with 7 bases that match TRBD2. This CDR3 contains 15 residues. CDR1 MNHEY and CDR2 SVGAGI come from the germline V gene. Losses at the gene ends were 3 bases for V and 3 bases for J; bases not matched to a gene: 7. The CDR3 sequence is CASSYRFAGEETQYF. In DNA form, the CDR3 reads TGTGCCAGCAGTTATCGGTTCGCGGGAGAAGAGACCCAGTACTTC.

The chain combines TRBV5-4 with TRBJ1-2, with a weak D call TRBD1 (6 bases). With 4 bases removed from V and 0 bases from J, the gap between germline ends came to 10 bases. Germline assignment: CDR1 SGHNT and CDR2 YYREEE (reference sequence). The CDR3 loop spans 14 amino acids. Here the CDR3 reads CASSNRETNYGYTF. The CDR3 nucleotides are TGTGCCAGCAGCAACAGGGAGACTAACTATGGCTACACCTTC.

The chain carries TRBV7-2 and TRBJ2-5; the match to TRBD1 covers 8 bases. With V trimmed by 5 bases and J by 5 bases, 10 bases remained unmatched. Germline CDR1 and CDR2: SGHTA and FQGNSA. This CDR3 spans 15 amino acids. The CDR3 spells CASSIRQGNGETQYF. In nucleotides, the CDR3 is TGTGCCAGCAGCATCCGACAGGGGAACGGGGAGACCCAGTACTTC.

The chain has TRBV6-5 and TRBJ2-7, with 11 bases matching TRBD1. Unmatched junction bases numbered 7, after V lost 8 bases and J lost 4 bases. This CDR3 comprises 14 residues. Germline V gene lookup returns CDR1 MNHEY and CDR2 SVGAGI. The CDR3 region is CASRPGQGVYEQYF. The CDR3 nucleotides read TGTGCCAGCCGCCCGGGACAGGGGGTATACGAGCAGTACTTC.

The chain joins TRBV9 to TRBJ1-6; 7 nucleotides align to TRBD1. This CDR3 is built from 15 residues. Germline values: CDR1 SGDLS, CDR2 YYNGEE. The ends lost 3 bases at V and 0 bases at J; junction bases unmatched: 0. The CDR3 region is CASSAGGSYNSPLHF. Here the CDR3 DNA reads TGTGCCAGCAGCGCAGGGGGCTCCTATAATTCACCCCTCCACTTT.

The rearrangement links TRBV5-1 to TRBJ2-6, with TRBD1 matching over 7 bases. CDR3 size: 20 residues. The junction had 13 bases not matched to a gene; V was cut back by 1 base and J by 0 bases. CDR1 is SGHRS, CDR2 YFSETQ, per germline. DNA for the CDR3: TGCGCCAGCAGCTTGCCGGCAGGGACAGCAGATTTCTCTGGGGCCAACGTCCTGACTTTC. Translating gives CASSLPAGTADFSGANVLTF.

This clone showed up just a few times. Written as DNA, the CDR3 is TGTGCCAGCTCAGGGGGCCTCACCGGGGAGCTGTTTTTT. Its protein product is CASSGGLTGELFF. V usage is TRBV19 and J usage is TRBJ2-2; 8 bases align to TRBD1. Germline values: CDR1 LNHDA, CDR2 SQIVND (reference sequence). The CDR3 is made up of 13 amino acids. J gave up 4 bases and V 9 bases, and 4 bases lay outside the gene matches. The complete variable domain, with remaining parts taken from reference TRBV19 and TRBJ2-2, reads DGGITQSPKYLFRKEGQNVTLSCEQNLNHDAMYWYRQDPGQGLRLIYYSQIVNDFQKGDIAEGYSVSREKKESFPLTVTSAQKNPTAFYLCASSGGLTGELFFGEGSRLTVL.

The chain recombines TRBV5-4 with TRBJ1-1; D call uncertain. Per germline, CDR1 SGHNT and CDR2 YYREEE (reference sequence). V dropped 1 base and J dropped 5 bases, with 12 bases sitting between them. CDR3 size: 14 residues. CDR3 bases: TGTGCCAGCAGCTTGATGGACTCGCGGACTGAAGCTTTCTTT. Translation: CASSLMDSRTEAFF.

V gene TRBV23-1 combines with J gene TRBJ1-2, with 7 positions matching TRBD1. TRBV23-1 is noted as an ORF with a role that remains uncertain. J gave up 8 bases and V 3 bases, and 18 bases lay outside the gene matches. The length of the CDR3 is 17 residues. The CDR3 nucleotides are TGCGCCAGCAGTCACCCCTTTTCGGACAGGCGCAGTGGGGGCTACACCTTC. Translating it yields CASSHPFSDRRSGGYTF.

The genes are TRBV3-1 (or the pseudogene TRBV3-2) and TRBJ1-3; D is uncertain. Germline V gene sequence: CDR1 LGHDT, CDR2 YNNKEL (reference sequence). This CDR3 is 14 amino acids long. Trimming stripped 6 bases from V and 0 bases from J, with 9 bases between. CDR3 in DNA: TGTGCCAGCAGTCCTAGTAGCTCTGGAAACACCATATATTTT. It codes for CASSPSSSGNTIYF.

This clone was found a few times. This CDR3 is CASSPNRVSYEQYF. CDR3 bases: TGTGCCAGCAGCCCAAACAGGGTTTCCTACGAGCAGTACTTC. V and J are TRBV28 and TRBJ2-7; TRBD1 is a possible D gene (6 bases). The CDR3 is 14 amino acids. Trimming removed 6 bases at V and 1 base at J, with 13 bases between. The germline gives CDR1 MDHEN, CDR2 SYDVKM.